The clone carrying this T cell receptor beta chain was seen only a few times. This sample stems from a study of T cell changes during pregnancy in multiple sclerosis. CDR1 is LNHDA and CDR2 is SQIVND in the germline V gene (reference sequence). The CDR3 has 15 amino acids. V was trimmed by 4 bases and J by 3 bases, leaving 13 bases between them. Here immunoSEQ multiplex PCR was the method, and the copy in TCRdb shows in-frame clones only, minus some. Of fewer than 50,000 clones listed, about 90% were seen once; the top ten hold roughly 0.34%. The TCR sequence derives from a female donor in good health, enrolled as a control in a pregnancy study. V is TRBV19 and J is TRBJ1-3, with a tentative D call TRBD1 (6 bases). The sequencing here drew on CD4+ T cells from peripheral blood mononuclear cells, taken in the second trimester of pregnancy. The CDR3 DNA reads as TGTGCCAGTAGTAACACAGGGCCTAGTGGAAACACCATATATTTT. The encoded protein is CASSNTGPSGNTIYF.